One sample yielded the 10 T cell receptor beta chains listed below, sequenced in a study of CXCR3-negative and CXCR3-positive naive CD8 T cells (dated by TCRdb to 2018 to 2020). TCRdb lists the instrument as NextSeq 550. The Human TCR Profiling Kit (MiLaboratory) was used to prepare UMI-labeled 5' RACE TRB cDNA libraries. After TCRdb reprocessed the reads, each CDR3 protein sequence was kept as one row, without DNA. The sample's records list approximately 38,000 distinct CDR3 sequences. About 8% of the sample is held by the ten biggest clonotypes. Sequenced input: memory CD8+ T cells from blood. The sample's cell subset or site, from its label and the paper: conventional CD8+ memory T cells (TMEM), sorted as controls. These receptors were taken from a human donor in good health. Some clones in this sample may be carry-over from other donors' samples.

The V call is TRBV28, the J call TRBJ2-3; the D gene TCRdb calls, TRBD1, cannot be checked with no DNA. The CDR3 loop spans 13 amino acids. In germline, CDR1 is MDHEN, CDR2 SYDVKM. The CDR3 here is CASAGTGTDTQYF.

The chain is built from TRBV3-1 and TRBJ2-5; TCRdb outputs TRBD1, but without DNA this stays unchecked. Germline CDR1 is LGHDT and CDR2 is YNNKEL (reference sequence). CDR3 length equals 15 residues. The CDR3 sequence is CASSQDGGPVETQYF.

This chain connects TRBV29-1 to TRBJ2-7. This CDR3 has 11 residues. CDR1 is SQVTM and CDR2 is ANQGSEA in the germline V gene. CDR3 loop: CSVVQSYEQYF.

The V and J genes are TRBV29-1 and TRBJ2-1; TCRdb's D call, TRBD1, is unchecked because there is no DNA. CDR3 length: 14 residues. Germline V lookup: CDR1 SQVTM, CDR2 ANQGSEA. The CDR3 sequence: CSVEGRGRDNEQFF.

The chain employs TRBV12-3 or TRBV12-4 and TRBJ2-1; absent DNA, TCRdb's TRBD1 call cannot be checked. The CDR3 is made up of 17 amino acids. CDR3 sequence reads: CASSSIWGTGGYNEQFF.

The rearrangement uses TRBV6-6 and TRBJ2-7; TCRdb proposes TRBD1, but this gene call is untestable without DNA. This CDR3 region has 15 residues. Germline V lookup: CDR1 MNHNY, CDR2 SVGAGI (reference sequence). The CDR3 is CASSSNPDRVGEQYF.

The rearrangement joins TRBV20-1 to TRBJ2-6; TCRdb's D call of TRBD1 is untestable without DNA. CDR1 and CDR2 from the germline V gene are DFQATT and SNEGSKA (reference sequence). This CDR3 spans 18 amino acids. The CDR3 reads CSAENSWDTSSGANVLTF.

The rearrangement links TRBV5-6 to TRBJ2-4; TCRdb indicates TRBD1, and absent DNA this call remains unverified. The CDR3 loop spans 16 amino acids. Germline V CDR1 and CDR2: SGHDT, YYEEEE. The CDR3 loop reads CASSLSRGLAKNIQYF.

The chain joins TRBV29-1 to TRBJ1-2. The CDR3 has 13 residues. Germline-derived CDR1 and CDR2 are SQVTM and ANQGSEA. The CDR3 loop is CSVYFGLNYGYTF.

The genes are TRBV29-1 and TRBJ2-7; checking the TCRdb D call of TRBD1 is not possible without DNA. This CDR3 contains 14 residues. Germline CDR1 reads SQVTM; CDR2 reads ANQGSEA. CDR3 amino acids: CSVELGQASYEQYF.